The entry that follows covers one T cell receptor (beta chain) sequence. These data are taken from a study of blood T cell repertoires in COVID-19. Study-wide background: Specimens from acute and convalescent COVID-19 originated in the United States, Italy and Spain.

Using immunoSEQ multiplex PCR, the repertoire was profiled, and TCRdb retains in-frame clones only, with some absent. The sample records 95,000 to 110,000 clones, around 82% being singletons. Germline loops: CDR1 GTSNPN, CDR2 SVGIG (reference sequence). The CDR3 spans 10 residues. Trimming took 2 bases from V and 8 from J, leaving 6 bases between them. Sequences were obtained from peripheral blood. The sequence was obtained from a human donor in a cohort sampled during active or convalescent COVID-19. The V and J genes are TRBV30 and TRBJ1-1; D is unclear. CDR3 region: CAWSNREAFF. The CDR3 DNA reads TGTGCCTGGAGTAACAGAGAAGCTTTCTTT.